This T cell receptor (beta chain) came from a study of T cells in Graves' hyperthyroidism and ophthalmopathy. With 5 bases clipped from V and 5 bases from J, the junction kept 9 bases outside the gene matches. Germline V lookup: CDR1 SNHLY, CDR2 FYNNEI. There are 16 residues in the CDR3. From RNA transcripts, TCR beta CDR3 regions were amplified. With the HTBI primer set, the TCR CDR3 went through a first round of RT-PCR. MiXCR was run by TCRdb on the multiplex PCR reads, yielding one entry per CDR3 protein. The sample records about 690,000 distinct CDR3 sequences, around 16% being singletons. This clonotype was counted at least ten times.

This TCR was sampled from a man between 50 and 59 years old with Graves' hyperthyroidism. Sequenced: blood. The rearrangement uses TRBV2 and TRBJ2-2, with TRBD2 matching 9 bases. The CDR3 reads CASSSSGRIGTGELFF. In DNA, the CDR3 is TGTGCCAGCAGTAGCAGCGGGAGGATTGGGACCGGGGAGCTGTTTTTT.